The clone carrying this T cell receptor (beta chain) was counted only a few times. Its antigen is still unknown. This CDR3 contains 15 residues. Germline loops: CDR1 DFQATT, CDR2 SNEGSKA (reference sequence). With 5 bases clipped from V and 2 bases from J, the junction kept 8 bases outside the gene matches. The sample comes from a study of blood T cells in healthy people across ages. Study-wide results and limits: The study found more naive CD4+ cells and higher diversity in long-lived than aged donors.

A second about 7 to 12 cycle PCR used barcoded and J-beta primers. MiXCR was run by TCRdb on the 5' RACE reads, yielding one entry per CDR3 protein. The repertoire has over 1,500,000 distinct CDR3 sequences, around 50% of them found once; the top ten carry less than 2.5%. This receptor was identified in a woman in her thirties or forties in good health. Sequencing was performed on blood. The V and J genes are TRBV20-1 and TRBJ2-3, with 9 bases fitting TRBD1. In DNA, the CDR3 is TGCAGTGCTGGCCACAGGGACAGGGTCACAGATACGCAGTATTTT. Amino acid sequence: CSAGHRDRVTDTQYF.